This T cell receptor beta chain was profiled in a study of shared clonotypes between healthy human individuals. This clone was recorded only once. Sequencing was performed with immunoSEQ multiplex PCR; in TCRdb, only in-frame clones are kept and a portion is missing. The sample has around 2.5 million clones, over 85% seen once. Germline-derived CDR1 and CDR2 are SGDLS and YYNGEE. This CDR3 is 15 amino acids long. V lost 3 bases, J lost 5 bases, and 7 bases stayed unmatched. This TCR came from a man aged 18 to 30 in good health. Some clones in this sample may be carry-over from other donors' samples. The source material was naive CD4+ T cells from PBMCs. As to subset: CD45RA+ positively selected. The chain recombines TRBV9 with TRBJ2-5; 10 bases align to TRBD2. In DNA form, the CDR3 reads TGTGCCAGCAGCGAAAGCGGGAGGGCCGTCGAGACCCAGTACTTC. It codes for CASSESGRAVETQYF.